This T cell receptor (beta chain) comes out of a study of radiotherapy plus CTLA-4 blockade in lung cancer. Study background: Objective responses occurred in about 17% of patients; 25% to 40% had disease control.

Remarks on this clone: Its antigen is as yet unknown.

Study outcomes and limitations: Peripheral blood showed expansion of tumor-derived TCR clones after radiotherapy and ipilimumab. Reported findings show early blood T cell clone dynamics, with interferon-beta, best predicted response.

Focal radiation and CTLA-4 blockade (ipilimumab) were tested in chemo-refractory metastatic non-small-cell lung cancer patients. The length of the CDR3 is 13 residues. V dropped 1 base and J dropped 5 bases, with 11 bases sitting between them. Germline CDR1 and CDR2: GTSNPN and SVGIG (reference sequence). TCRdb's table, derived via immunoSEQ multiplex PCR, lists solely in-frame clones and lacks some. Among roughly 57,000 clones listed, roughly four fifths were seen once. The chain is built from TRBV30 and TRBJ2-5; D is ambiguous. The TCR was taken from a human donor with non-small cell lung cancer whose response to radiotherapy plus ipilimumab could not be evaluated. The specimen was peripheral blood, collected from a patient treated with radiotherapy plus ipilimumab. CDR3 loop: CAWSGPPGETQYF. The CDR3 coding sequence is TGTGCCTGGAGTGGGCCTCCCGGGGAGACCCAGTACTTC.